These 10 T cell receptor beta chains originate from one sample sequenced in a study of shared clonotypes between healthy human individuals. Sequenced by immunoSEQ multiplex PCR; TCRdb stores in-frame clones only, minus some. This table has about 2.4 million clones, approximately 93% appearing once. The specimen was naive CD4+ T cells from PBMCs. Indicated subset: CD45RA+ positively selected. Every receptor here comes from a man aged 18 to 29 in good health. Some clones in this sample may be carry-over from other donors' samples.

This clone was detected once. Other DNA sequences from this sample encode an identical CDR3 as well. The J gene is TRBJ2-3, the V gene TRBV18; D remains unclear. V lost 6 bases and J lost 2, with 3 bases in between. The germline V gene encodes CDR1 KGHSH and CDR2 LQKENI. CDR3 length: 11 residues. CDR3 DNA sequence: TGTGCCAGCTCGCTCACAGATACGCAGTATTTT. Its translation: CASSLTDTQYF.

The chain uses TRBV28 and TRBJ2-3, with 7 positions matching TRBD2. CDR1 MDHEN and CDR2 SYDVKM come from the germline V gene. J gave up 5 bases and V 8 bases, and 10 bases lay outside the gene matches. The CDR3 has 14 amino acids. The CDR3: CASRDRGVGDTQYF. In DNA form, the CDR3 reads TGTGCCAGCCGAGACCGGGGGGTAGGAGATACGCAGTATTTT. The entire variable domain, with the rest obtained from reference TRBV28 and TRBJ2-3, is as follows: DVKVTQSSRYLVKRTGEKVFLECVQDMDHENMFWYRQDPGLGLRLIYFSYDVKMKEKGDIPEGYSVSREKKERFSLILESASTNQTSMYLCASRDRGVGDTQYFGPGTRLTVL.

The chain carries TRBV5-1 and TRBJ2-3; unclear D gene. Trimming removed 6 bases from V and 5 bases from J, with 16 bases in between. The CDR3 is made up of 14 amino acids. The germline gives CDR1 SGHRS, CDR2 YFSETQ. Here the CDR3 reads CASTFRPTQDTQYF. The CDR3 coding sequence is TGCGCCAGCACCTTTCGCCCTACCCAAGATACGCAGTATTTT.

This chain links TRBV9 with TRBJ1-2; weak D call: TRBD1 (5 bases). Germline values: CDR1 SGDLS, CDR2 YYNGEE. The length of the CDR3 is 16 residues. V was pared by 3 bases and J by 5 bases, with 20 bases between. CDR3 loop: CASSALGGGVGYGYTF. CDR3 nucleotide sequence: TGTGCCAGCAGCGCACTCGGTGGGGGTGTGGGATATGGCTACACCTTC.

The rearrangement joins TRBV18 to TRBJ2-7; TRBD2 might be the D (6 bases). Germline CDR1 and CDR2: KGHSH and LQKENI. This CDR3 comprises 15 residues. The V gene lost 6 bases and the J gene lost 5 bases, with 20 bases spanning the gap. CDR3 region: CASSQDPRREDEQYF. CDR3 nucleotides: TGTGCCAGCTCTCAAGACCCACGCAGGGAGGACGAGCAGTACTTC.

This chain connects TRBV19 to TRBJ2-7; a possible D gene is TRBD1 (6 bases). Trimming took 3 bases from V and 2 from J, leaving 8 bases between them. This CDR3 has 13 amino acids. Germline CDR1 is LNHDA and CDR2 is SQIVND (reference sequence). The CDR3 DNA reads TGTGCCAGTAGTATCCAGGGGCCCTACGAGCAGTACTTC. Translation: CASSIQGPYEQYF.

This clone was picked up one time. This rearrangement joins TRBV7-2 to TRBJ2-5; 12 nucleotides align to TRBD2. The CDR3 length is 15 residues. The ends lost 1 base at V and 6 bases at J; junction bases unmatched: 3. Germline CDR1 reads SGHTA; CDR2 reads FQGNSA. The DNA of the CDR3 is TGTGCCAGCAGCTTAGTACTAGCGGGAGGACAGACCCAGTACTTC. Translation: CASSLVLAGGQTQYF.

The chain links TRBV15 to TRBJ2-5; D is unclear. The CDR3 is 14 amino acids. V was clipped by 1 base and J by 1 base, with 7 bases between them. In germline, CDR1 is LNHNV, CDR2 YYDKDF (reference sequence). The CDR3 coding sequence is TGTGCCACCAGCAGAGCACTGTCCCAAGAGACCCAGTACTTC. Amino acid sequence: CATSRALSQETQYF. Using reference TRBV15 and TRBJ2-5 for the parts outside the CDR3, the full variable domain is DAMVIQNPRYQVTQFGKPVTLSCSQTLNHNVMYWYQQKSSQAPKLLFHYYDKDFNNEADTPDNFQSRRPNTSFCFLDIRSPGLGDTAMYLCATSRALSQETQYFGPGTRLLVL.

J is TRBJ2-1 and V is TRBV6-1, with a possible D match to TRBD2 (6 bases). The CDR3 loop spans 12 amino acids. Germline CDR1 is MNHNS and CDR2 is SASEGT. V lost 8 bases and J lost 4, with 9 bases in between. The CDR3 region is CASGGLYNEQFF. CDR3 bases: TGTGCCAGCGGGGGACTTTACAATGAGCAGTTCTTC.

This chain joins TRBV5-1 and TRBJ2-1; 7 bases are shared with TRBD1. The ends lost 2 bases at V and 4 bases at J; junction bases unmatched: 6. Germline lookup yields CDR1 SGHRS and CDR2 YFSETQ. This CDR3 has 15 residues. The CDR3 DNA sequence: TGCGCCAGCAGCTTTATTGGACAGGCGTACAATGAGCAGTTCTTC. It codes for CASSFIGQAYNEQFF.